The clone carrying this T cell receptor beta chain was counted at least ten times. Its antigen remains unidentified. The sample is drawn from a study of post-analysis software for immune sequencing data. Study-wide background: Recorded subtypes: relapsing-remitting, secondary progressive, progressive-relapsing; some patients unannotated.

Trimming took off 6 bases at V and 0 bases at J, with 12 bases between the two ends. From germline, CDR1 is MNHEY and CDR2 SVGEGT. CDR3 length equals 15 residues. Each TCR beta cDNA library carried unique molecular identifiers. cDNA molecules numbering approximately 500,000 came from around 1 to 10 million T cells. TCRdb independently ran MiXCR on the PCR reads; one entry per CDR3 protein. The data hold under 200,000 distinct CDR3 sequences, with 29% observed a single time. Findings and caveats of the study: Diversity measured as normalized Chao1 was significantly lower in multiple sclerosis patients than in controls. In patients, about 5 TRBV segments were more frequent than in controls, with TRBV5-6, TRBV5-1 and TRBV20-1 among them. Same-batch preparations were strongly co-clustered by F measure.

Input material: blood. The receptor comes from a girl aged 2-17 years with multiple sclerosis. The rearrangement joins TRBV6-2 or TRBV6-3 to TRBJ2-1; D assignment may be TRBD1 or TRBD2 (5 bases each). Here the CDR3 reads CASSDQGTSYNEQFF. The CDR3 region has the DNA TGTGCCAGCAGCGATCAAGGGACCTCCTACAATGAGCAGTTCTTC.